Detailed here is one T cell receptor (beta chain). CDR1 SNHLY and CDR2 FYNNEI come from the germline V gene. This CDR3 comprises 14 residues. The junction had 9 bases not matched to a gene; V was cut back by 6 bases and J by 4 bases. Generated by immunoSEQ multiplex PCR, the TCRdb table keeps only in-frame clones and is missing some. The sample lists 1,100,000 or so clones, 70% to 80% seen once, with under 0.6% in the top ten. This sample stems from a study of shared clonotypes between healthy human individuals. Sequencing was carried out using memory CD4+ T cells from PBMCs. Sample subset: CD45RA-negative fraction. The chain employs TRBV2 and TRBJ2-7; 7 bases match TRBD1. The sequence derives from a man younger than 35 in good health. Some clones in this sample may be carry-over from other donors' samples. The CDR3 nucleotides are TGTGCCAGCAGATACAGGGGTGGTGATTACGAGCAGTACTTC. The encoded protein is CASRYRGGDYEQYF.